This TCR beta chain was obtained from a study of shared clonotypes between healthy human individuals (dated by TCRdb to about 2020). Regarding the research as a whole: The cohort included three men and a couple of women between 18 and 49 years of age. Leukapheresis yielded between about 0.94 and 9 billion PBMCs per donor. For each donor, CD4 naive and CD4 memory were each given three plates, CD8 naive was given two plates, and CD8 memory was given one plate. Different laboratories and diverse techniques were used to prepare libraries and sequence TCR repertoires, to increase sequencing depth and limit assay-specific biases. Blood TCR repertoires of roughly 5 healthy adults were deeply sequenced to estimate repertoire size and the extent of clonotype sharing between individuals. Findings and caveats that apply to the study as a whole: Based on pairwise subsampling, the degree of clonotype sharing among donors was expected to be affected by sequencing depth. The small number of donors limited the genetic and exposure-history diversity represented. Only blood was sampled, and tissue TCR repertoires likely differ from those in blood. About 5% of naive CD4, 3.5% of naive CD8, roughly 2.4% of memory CD4, and approximately 0.39% of memory CD8 clonotypes were shared across several donors. Incomplete sequencing was indicated by rarefaction of sorted-subset datasets, despite the large sequencing depth. Larger estimated clonotype richness was generally found for naive subsets than for memory subsets. Compared with non-shared clonotypes, the clonotypes found in all four sorted-subset donors had higher generation probabilities.

This clone was observed a single time. This receptor's antigen is unknown. Qualities for individual bases were not recorded, and no much larger clone is one base off. As encoded in the germline V gene, CDR1 is MNHEY while CDR2 is SVGAGI. Trimming removed 6 bases from V and 3 bases from J, leaving 18 bases between the germline ends. From its cysteine to its phenylalanine, the CDR3 spans 15 amino acids. Of the read, only the CDR3 DNA is kept; its 45 bases are in frame from base 1. Using the deep immunoSEQ assay, multiplex PCR amplified TCR CDR3 regions from genomic DNA. Genomic DNA extracted from each cell subset was distributed evenly over all wells of several immunoSEQ 96-well plates, and each plate served as one replicate. Each replicate PCR for sorted subsets received about 0.2 ug genomic DNA, equal to about 30,000 T cell genomes. The purified libraries were quantified using a Qubit 3.0 fluorometer, sized with a Bioanalyzer 2100, and then quantified again using the KAPA Library Quantification kit. A separate single-read 150-cycle Illumina NextSeq 550 flow cell was used to sequence each immunoSEQ 96-well plate. The authors' pipeline ran thus. Because only junctional sequences without quality scores were contained in the immunoSEQ output, filtering matching that applied to full-length reads could not be performed. Sequences were annotated with PyIR, a Python wrapper for IgBLAST v1.9, and V/J genes and CDR3 were assigned using IMGT germline references. Any read was removed if the V/J assignment was weak (E-value above 1e-6), the CDR3 was missing, or the read contained stop codons, out-of-frame junctions, or ambiguous translated residues. A V3J clonotype was defined by an identical inferred V gene, J gene, and CDR3 amino acid sequence. To compute the percentage overlap between repertoires, the number of shared unique clonotypes was divided by the size of the smaller repertoire. Richness of each repertoire was evaluated using RTK rarefaction, the Chao1 estimator, and Recon v2.1 estimates of unobserved clonotypes. Generation probabilities were computed with OLGA for all TCRbeta clonotypes obtained by the gDNA method from several donors. Held by TCRdb, this immuneACCESS table contains in-frame sequences only and omits some clones. Under half of the omission traces to an unresolved V gene where checked; the cause of the rest is unknown. V, J and clone size are taken as reported in that table, and D and trimming were inferred from the DNA itself. Across this sample there are 2.5 million or so clones, with roughly 92% seen only once. Jointly, the top ten make up more than 0.12% of the sample.

The donors were healthy, HIV-negative adults who had no recently reported acute infections or vaccinations. Every donor was a Caucasian adult living in Nashville, Tennessee, USA. Magnetic negative selection was used to enrich CD4+ T cells, after which naive cells were positively selected on CD45RA and the negative fraction became the memory subset. Blood was obtained by leukapheresis, after which PBMCs were separated by Ficoll-Histopaque density gradient centrifugation and cryopreserved in liquid nitrogen vapor phase. Analytical flow cytometry was used to check the purity and quantity of each magnetically sorted T cell population. From each sorted fraction, genomic DNA was isolated and quantified by UV absorbance on a Nanodrop 2000c.

Source material: naive CD4+ T cells sorted from blood. Per the publication, the cell subset or site label means: CD45RA+ positively selected. The sequence was collected from a man younger than 35 in good health. The receptor chain draws on TRBV6-5 and TRBJ2-7; the D gene could be TRBD1 or TRBD2, each one agreeing over 5 bases. The CDR3 protein sequence reads: CASSPRGANFYEQYF. The DNA sequence is given as TGTGCCAGCAGCCCAAGAGGGGCGAATTTCTACGAGCAGTACTTC.